Sequencing of this T cell receptor beta chain was carried out in a study of cytotoxic CD8 clonotypes in ibrutinib-treated CLL. Study information: IGHV unmutated around 17; relapsed/refractory more than ten; treatment-naive roughly 15. Regarding the study as a whole: Private clonotypes, not public ones, expanded at ibrutinib response. Baseline levels were approached again at progression, after clonality had risen at ibrutinib response. T-cell clonality at baseline went above that of age-matched healthy donors and rose and fell with circulating CD8+ T-cell counts.

Germline CDR1 reads SGHVS; CDR2 reads FNYEAQ. Trimming removed 6 bases from V and 6 bases from J, with 9 bases in between. This CDR3 is built from 11 residues. Sequencing used immunoSEQ multiplex PCR; TCRdb keeps in-frame clones, though not all of them. The table records 15,000 to 20,000 clones, 55% to 80% of them present only once. For this clone: Its antigen is not identified.

The chain employs TRBV7-6 and TRBJ2-7, with a tentative D call TRBD1 (6 bases). This sequence was found in a human donor with chronic lymphocytic leukemia. Material: PBMCs, obtained after 12 months of ibrutinib treatment. CDR3 in DNA: TGTGCCAGCAGGGAAGGGGGCGAGCAGTACTTC. Translation gives CASREGGEQYF.